This T cell receptor (beta chain) was profiled in a study of blood T cell repertoires in COVID-19. Clones were sequenced by immunoSEQ multiplex PCR, and TCRdb holds only the in-frame ones, with some missing. Of about 90,000 clones listed, about nine tenths are singletons. V lost 3 bases to trimming and J lost 4 bases, with 16 bases between them. Germline V lookup: CDR1 MGHRA, CDR2 YSYEKL. The CDR3 covers 16 residues. The sequencing sample was made of peripheral blood. This sequence originates from a man aged 45 to 65 with acute or convalescent COVID-19. The genes are TRBV4-1 and TRBJ1-3; a possible D gene is TRBD1 (6 bases). CDR3 nucleotides: TGCGCCAGCAGCCAGGACCGGGACACCGGGGGAAACACCATATATTTT. Its translation: CASSQDRDTGGNTIYF.